This TCR beta chain was documented in a study of OX40 agonist ivuxolimab in advanced cancers. The data were produced by immunoSEQ multiplex PCR, yet TCRdb's version contains in-frame clones alone and is incomplete. The table lists roughly 80,000 clones, about 89% of them singletons. Note on this clone: Its antigen is as yet unknown.

Whole-study results and caveats: More expanded clones were found, on average, in CD8+ than in CD4+ T cells. Among the lowest peripheral clonal expansion occurred in 0.1-3.0 mg/kg partial responders.

Germline trimming cut 5 bases from V and 1 base from J; bases unmatched to any gene: 11. The germline V gene encodes CDR1 SGHVS and CDR2 FQNEAQ. The CDR3 runs 18 residues. This specimen consisted of CD4+ or CD8+ T cells sorted from blood, obtained in a trial of the OX40 agonist ivuxolimab. This sequence joins TRBV7-8 and TRBJ2-7, with 13 bases that match TRBD2. The receptor was derived from an adult with an advanced solid tumor such as melanoma, head and neck, liver or kidney cancer. The CDR3 sequence: CASSPTIRLAGGSYEQYF. Written as DNA, the CDR3 is TGTGCCAGCAGCCCCACCATACGACTAGCGGGAGGATCCTACGAGCAGTACTTC.